A selection of T cell receptor beta chains follows, all from one sample in a study of resident and recirculating memory T cells in vitiligo. The method was immunoSEQ multiplex PCR; TCRdb's version includes in-frame clones alone and lacks a portion of them. The data show about 76,000 clones, around 92% seen once. Material: blood. The source of these receptors is a male donor with vitiligo. Both conserved end residues are part of each CDR3. A D gene is named only where the DNA matches it firmly. Rows give clone size only sometimes, using once, few, many, or a class for an expanded clone.

d_call,v_call,j_call,clone_size,cdr3_nt,cdr3_aa
.,TRBV4-1,TRBJ2-1,.,TGCGCCAGCAGCCAAATCGGACAAACCCGCTACAATGAGCAGTTCTTC,CASSQIGQTRYNEQFF
.,TRBV7-2,TRBJ2-3,.,TGTGCCAGCAGCTTAGCGGGAGGCGTTTACGATACGCAGTATTTT,CASSLAGGVYDTQYF
.,TRBV5-4,TRBJ2-2,.,TGTGCCAGCAGCCTCCCGCTAGCAAACACCGGGGAGCTGTTTTTT,CASSLPLANTGELFF
.,TRBV19,TRBJ1-5,.,TGTGCCAGTAGTGTCCAGAGGGGCGCGGGGGGTCAGCCCCAGCATTTT,CASSVQRGAGGQPQHF
.,TRBV11-2,TRBJ2-7,.,TGTGCCAGCAGCTTTCCCAGCGGGTACGAGCAGTACTTC,CASSFPSGYEQYF
TRBD2,TRBV27,TRBJ2-7,.,TGTGCCAGCAAACTGACTAGCGGGATTAGCTCCTACGAGCAGTACTTC,CASKLTSGISSYEQYF
.,TRBV28,TRBJ2-7,.,TGTGCCAGCAGTTCCCGGGGGAGTCCCGCAGCCTACGAGCAGTACTTC,CASSSRGSPAAYEQYF
TRBD1,TRBV5-6,TRBJ1-1,.,TGTGCCAGCAGCTCCCCAGGGGGCTGGGCTTTCTTT,CASSSPGGWAFF
TRBD1,TRBV6-5,TRBJ1-5,.,TGTGCCAGCAGGGACAGGGGCGGGCAGCCCCAGCATTTT,CASRDRGGQPQHF
TRBD2,TRBV28,TRBJ2-3,.,TGTGCCAGCAGTTTATCTGTGGGGGGGGAAACAGATACGCAGTATTTT,CASSLSVGGETDTQYF
TRBD1,TRBV29-1,TRBJ2-7,.,TGCAGCGTTGAAGCAGGGACAGGGGGCACCTACGAGCAGTACTTC,CSVEAGTGGTYEQYF
.,TRBV2,TRBJ2-7,.,TGTGCCAGCAGTGAAGGCGGGTTTTATAAGGACTACGAGCAGTACTTC,CASSEGGFYKDYEQYF
.,TRBV10-2,TRBJ1-3,.,TGCGCCAGCAGTGAAAGGGCCCGGGGGGCTGGAAACACCATATATTTT,CASSERARGAGNTIYF
TRBD2,TRBV7-3,TRBJ2-1,.,TGTGCCAGCAGCCAAGCGGGAGGATACTACAATGAGCAGTTCTTC,CASSQAGGYYNEQFF
TRBD1,TRBV28,TRBJ2-7,once,TGTGCCAGCAGTACCACCGGGACAGGGGTCTCCTACGAGCAGTACTTC,CASSTTGTGVSYEQYF
TRBD1,TRBV27,TRBJ2-7,.,TGTGCCAGCAGTATGCGGACAGGCCATGGGTCCTACGAGCAGTACTTC,CASSMRTGHGSYEQYF
TRBD2,TRBV18,TRBJ2-7,.,TGTGCCAGCTCACTCGAACGTGGGACTAGCGGTTACGAGCAGTACTTC,CASSLERGTSGYEQYF
.,TRBV10-3,TRBJ2-3,.,TGTGCCATCAGACCGTACAACACAGATACGCAGTATTTT,CAIRPYNTDTQYF
.,TRBV5-1,TRBJ2-1,.,TGCGCCAGCCGCTCTCTGCGGACTCTGGCCAATGAGCAGTTCTTC,CASRSLRTLANEQFF
.,TRBV19,TRBJ2-7,.,TGTGCCAGTAGTATAGCGGTCCGCTCATCCTACGAGCAGTACTTC,CASSIAVRSSYEQYF
.,TRBV9,TRBJ2-7,.,TGTGCCAGCAGCGTTGGGGGCCGAACCCCCTACGAGCAGTACTTC,CASSVGGRTPYEQYF
TRBD2,TRBV6-4,TRBJ2-1,.,TGTGCCACCCGGACTAGCGGGAATAATGAGCAGTTCTTC,CATRTSGNNEQFF
.,TRBV27,TRBJ2-3,.,TGTGCCGCCGGGGAGCGGAACACAGATACGCAGTATTTT,CAAGERNTDTQYF
.,TRBV9,TRBJ1-1,.,TGTGCCAGCAGCGTAGGGGGGAGGACTGAAGCTTTCTTT,CASSVGGRTEAFF
.,TRBV18,TRBJ1-2,.,TGTGCCAGCTCACCAGGAGGTTCCAACTATGGCTACACCTTC,CASSPGGSNYGYTF
.,TRBV18,TRBJ1-2,.,TGTGCCAGCTCACCCTCCTCGGGGTTCGGGGGCTACACCTTC,CASSPSSGFGGYTF
TRBD1,TRBV10-3,TRBJ2-3,.,TGTGCCATCAGTGGAGGGACAGCGGGCACAGATACGCAGTATTTT,CAISGGTAGTDTQYF
.,TRBV2,TRBJ2-3,.,TGTGCCAGCAGTGCTAGGAGGGTCACAGATACGCAGTATTTT,CASSARRVTDTQYF
TRBD1,TRBV5-8,TRBJ2-3,.,TGTGCCAGCAGCGGCCGGGGACAGCCTACAGATACGCAGTATTTT,CASSGRGQPTDTQYF
.,TRBV4-3,TRBJ2-1,.,TGCGCCAGCAGCCATACAGGAAGGGCCAATGAGCAGTTCTTC,CASSHTGRANEQFF
.,TRBV4-2,TRBJ2-2,.,TGTGCCAGCAGCCAAGTTCGACTTAACACCGGGGAGCTGTTTTTT,CASSQVRLNTGELFF
.,TRBV6-4,TRBJ2-5,.,TGTGCCAGCAGTGACTCGAGTTATCAAGAGACCCAGTACTTC,CASSDSSYQETQYF
.,TRBV28,TRBJ1-1,few,TGTGCCAGCAGTTCCGACAGGCACACTGAAGCTTTCTTT,CASSSDRHTEAFF
TRBD1,TRBV10-3,TRBJ1-2,.,TGTGCCATCAGCGAAGACAGGGATTCAGGCTACACCTTC,CAISEDRDSGYTF
TRBD1,TRBV7-2,TRBJ2-4,.,TGTGCCAGCAGCCAGGGACAGGGTCCCAACATTCAGTACTTC,CASSQGQGPNIQYF
.,TRBV30,TRBJ1-2,once,TGTGCCTGGAGTGTCAGGGATGGCTACACCTTC,CAWSVRDGYTF
TRBD1,TRBV7-2,TRBJ2-7,.,TGTGCCAGCAGCGGCCCCCCGGGACAGAGCTCCTACGAGCAGTACTTC,CASSGPPGQSSYEQYF
.,TRBV28,TRBJ1-5,.,TGTGCCAGCAGTTATTTTCCCCTGGATGACAGGATTTATAGCAATCAGCCCCAGCATTTT,CASSYFPLDDRIYSNQPQHF
.,TRBV7-9,TRBJ1-3,few,TGTGCCAGCAGCTTACTGGGACTCTCTGGAAACACCATATATTTT,CASSLLGLSGNTIYF
TRBD1,TRBV28,TRBJ1-4,.,TGTGCCAGCAGTTTTCCCACAGGGGGGCGGGCTAATGAAAAACTGTTTTTT,CASSFPTGGRANEKLFF
TRBD2,TRBV7-3,TRBJ2-1,.,TGTGCCAGCAGCTTAACAGGCGGGAGGTACGGTGAGCAGTTCTTC,CASSLTGGRYGEQFF
TRBD1,TRBV28,TRBJ2-7,.,TGTGCCAGTCGGGACAGGGGGATCCACGAGCAGTACTTC,CASRDRGIHEQYF
TRBD2,TRBV27,TRBJ2-1,.,TGTGCCAGCAGTTTATCGCCCGGACTAGAGGGATCGCACTCCAATGAGCAGTTCTTC,CASSLSPGLEGSHSNEQFF
.,TRBV5-1,TRBJ2-2,many,TGCGCCAGCAGCTTAACGGAGCACGGGGAGCTGTTTTTT,CASSLTEHGELFF
.,TRBV19,TRBJ1-2,once,TGTGCCAGTAGTTCCAGGGGTTATGGCTACACCTTC,CASSSRGYGYTF
.,TRBV5-1,TRBJ1-1,.,TGCGCCAGCAGCTTGGGTCAGGGCCCTGAAGCTTTCTTT,CASSLGQGPEAFF